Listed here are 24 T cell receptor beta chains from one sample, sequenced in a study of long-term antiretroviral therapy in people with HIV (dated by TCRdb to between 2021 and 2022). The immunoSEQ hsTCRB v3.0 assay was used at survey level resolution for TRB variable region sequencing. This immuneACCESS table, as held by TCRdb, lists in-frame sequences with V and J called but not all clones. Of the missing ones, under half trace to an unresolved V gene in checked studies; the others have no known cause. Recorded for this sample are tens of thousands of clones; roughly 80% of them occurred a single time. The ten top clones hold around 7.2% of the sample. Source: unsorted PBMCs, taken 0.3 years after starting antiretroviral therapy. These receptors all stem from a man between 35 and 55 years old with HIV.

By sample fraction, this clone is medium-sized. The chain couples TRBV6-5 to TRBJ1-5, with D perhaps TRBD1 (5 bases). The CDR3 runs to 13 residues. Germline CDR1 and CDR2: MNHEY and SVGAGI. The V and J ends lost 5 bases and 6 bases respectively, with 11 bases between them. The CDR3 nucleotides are TGTGCCAGCAGTCTTAGACAGCTTCAGCCCCAGCATTTT. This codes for CASSLRQLQPQHF.

The CDR3 coding sequence is TGTGCCAGCAGCCGTAAGGGAGGGGTCCCAGATACGCAGTATTTT. Protein product: CASSRKGGVPDTQYF. The chain links TRBV28 to TRBJ2-3; TRBD2 agrees at 7 bases. The ends lost 6 bases at V and 4 bases at J; junction bases unmatched: 10. This CDR3 region has 15 residues. Per germline, CDR1 MDHEN and CDR2 SYDVKM.

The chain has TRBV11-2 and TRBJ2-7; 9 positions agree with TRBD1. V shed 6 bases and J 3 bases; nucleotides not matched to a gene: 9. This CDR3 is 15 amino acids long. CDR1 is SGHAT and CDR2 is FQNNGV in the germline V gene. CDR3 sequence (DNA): TGTGCCAGCAGTTTCGGGACAGGGATGTTCTACGAGCAGTACTTC. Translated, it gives CASSFGTGMFYEQYF.

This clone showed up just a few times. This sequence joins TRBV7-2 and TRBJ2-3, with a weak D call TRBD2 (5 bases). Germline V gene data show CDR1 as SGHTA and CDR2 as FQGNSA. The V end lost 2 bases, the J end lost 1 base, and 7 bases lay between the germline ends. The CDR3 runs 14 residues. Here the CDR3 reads CASSLTSGTDTQYF. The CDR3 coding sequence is TGTGCCAGCAGCTTAACTAGTGGCACAGATACGCAGTATTTT.

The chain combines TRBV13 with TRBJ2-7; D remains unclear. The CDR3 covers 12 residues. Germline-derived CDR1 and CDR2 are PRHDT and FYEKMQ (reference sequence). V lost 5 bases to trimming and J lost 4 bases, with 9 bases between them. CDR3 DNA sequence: TGTGCCAGCAGCCCGTGGCGGTACGAGCAGTACTTC. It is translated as CASSPWRYEQYF.

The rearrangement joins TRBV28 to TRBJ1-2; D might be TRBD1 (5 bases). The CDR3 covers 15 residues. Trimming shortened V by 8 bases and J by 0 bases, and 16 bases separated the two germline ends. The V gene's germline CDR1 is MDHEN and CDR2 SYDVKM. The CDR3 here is CASQTAQPTNYGYTF. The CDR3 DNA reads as TGTGCCAGCCAGACAGCCCAACCGACTAACTATGGCTACACCTTC.

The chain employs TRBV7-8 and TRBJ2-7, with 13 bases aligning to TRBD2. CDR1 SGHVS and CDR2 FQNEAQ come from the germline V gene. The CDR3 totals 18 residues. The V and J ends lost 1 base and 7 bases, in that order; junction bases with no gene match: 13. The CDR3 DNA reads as TGTGCCAGCAGCTTAGGGCTCCCGGGACTAGCGGGGCCGAAGGAGCAGTACTTC. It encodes CASSLGLPGLAGPKEQYF.

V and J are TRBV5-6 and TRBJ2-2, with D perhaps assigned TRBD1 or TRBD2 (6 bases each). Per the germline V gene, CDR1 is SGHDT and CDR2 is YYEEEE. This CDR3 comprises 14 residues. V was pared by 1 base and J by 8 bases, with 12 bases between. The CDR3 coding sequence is TGTGCCAGCAGCTTGAGGGGGACTCGAGGGGAGCTGTTTTTT. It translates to CASSLRGTRGELFF.

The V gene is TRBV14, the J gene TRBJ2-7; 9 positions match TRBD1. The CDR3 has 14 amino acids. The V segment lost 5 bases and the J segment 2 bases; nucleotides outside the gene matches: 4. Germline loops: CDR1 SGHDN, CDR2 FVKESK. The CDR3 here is CASSTRQGAYEQYF. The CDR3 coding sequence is TGTGCCAGCAGCACCCGACAGGGGGCCTACGAGCAGTACTTC.

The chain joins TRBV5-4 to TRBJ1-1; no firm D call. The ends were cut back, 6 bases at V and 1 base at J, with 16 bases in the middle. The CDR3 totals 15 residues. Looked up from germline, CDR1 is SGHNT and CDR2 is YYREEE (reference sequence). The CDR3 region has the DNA TGTGCCAGCACCCACCCTGGCCTCGGGAACACTGAAGCTTTCTTT. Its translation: CASTHPGLGNTEAFF.

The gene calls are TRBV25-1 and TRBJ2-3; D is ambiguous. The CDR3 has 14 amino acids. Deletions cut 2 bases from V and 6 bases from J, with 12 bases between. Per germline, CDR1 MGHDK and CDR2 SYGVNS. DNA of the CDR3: TGTGCCAGCAGTGAACTAATGGGCCTGGATACGCAGTATTTT. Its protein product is CASSELMGLDTQYF.

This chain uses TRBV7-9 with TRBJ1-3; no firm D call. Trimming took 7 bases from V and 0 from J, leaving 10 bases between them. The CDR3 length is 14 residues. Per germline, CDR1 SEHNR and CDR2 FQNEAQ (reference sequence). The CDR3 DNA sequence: TGTGCCAGCACCTCAGGAGGCTCTGGAAACACCATATATTTT. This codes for CASTSGGSGNTIYF.

CDR3 in DNA: TGTGCCACCAGCAGAGCTGGGACAGTCAATGAAAAACTGTTTTTT. Its translation: CATSRAGTVNEKLFF. The chain is built from TRBV15 and TRBJ1-4; 7 bases align to TRBD1. CDR3 length equals 15 residues. Germline V gene data show CDR1 as LNHNV and CDR2 as YYDKDF (reference sequence). With V trimmed by 1 base and J by 5 bases, 4 bases remained unmatched.

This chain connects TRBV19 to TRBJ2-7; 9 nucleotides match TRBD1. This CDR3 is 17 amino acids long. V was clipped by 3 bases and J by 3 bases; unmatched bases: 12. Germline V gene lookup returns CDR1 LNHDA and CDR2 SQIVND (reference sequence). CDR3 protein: CASSMSGQGLGDYEQYF. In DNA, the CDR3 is TGTGCCAGTAGTATGAGCGGACAGGGGCTGGGGGACTACGAGCAGTACTTC.

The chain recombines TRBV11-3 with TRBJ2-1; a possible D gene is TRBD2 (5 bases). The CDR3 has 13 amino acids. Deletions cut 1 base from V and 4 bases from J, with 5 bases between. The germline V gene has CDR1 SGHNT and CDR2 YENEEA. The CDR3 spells CASSLAGYNEQFF. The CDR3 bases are TGTGCCAGCAGCTTAGCGGGGTACAATGAGCAGTTCTTC.

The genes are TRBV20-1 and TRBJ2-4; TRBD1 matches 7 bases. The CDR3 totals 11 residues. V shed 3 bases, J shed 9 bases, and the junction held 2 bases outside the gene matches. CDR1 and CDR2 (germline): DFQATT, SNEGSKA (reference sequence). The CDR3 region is CSARDRSIQYF. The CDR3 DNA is TGCAGTGCTAGGGACAGGAGCATTCAGTACTTC.

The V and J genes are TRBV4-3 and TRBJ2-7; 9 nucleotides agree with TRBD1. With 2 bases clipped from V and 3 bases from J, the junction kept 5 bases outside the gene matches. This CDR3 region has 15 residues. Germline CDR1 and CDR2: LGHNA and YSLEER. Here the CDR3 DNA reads TGCGCCAGCAGCCAACATGAGGACAGGGGCTACGAGCAGTACTTC. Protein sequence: CASSQHEDRGYEQYF.

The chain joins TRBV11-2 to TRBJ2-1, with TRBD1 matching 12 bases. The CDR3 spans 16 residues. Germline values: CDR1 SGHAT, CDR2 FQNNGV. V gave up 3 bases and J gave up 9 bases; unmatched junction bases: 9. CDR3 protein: CASSFARDRGLGEQFF. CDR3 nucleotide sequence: TGTGCCAGCAGCTTTGCCCGGGACAGGGGGCTTGGTGAGCAGTTCTTC.

CDR3 sequence reads: CASSPRGGRTEAFF. DNA of the CDR3: TGTGCCAGCAGTCCGCGTGGGGGACGGACTGAAGCTTTCTTT. This sequence joins TRBV28 and TRBJ1-1; D perhaps matches TRBD1 (5 bases). The CDR3 has 14 residues. The V end lost 5 bases, the J end lost 5 bases, and 15 bases lay between the germline ends. Germline V gene lookup returns CDR1 MDHEN and CDR2 SYDVKM.

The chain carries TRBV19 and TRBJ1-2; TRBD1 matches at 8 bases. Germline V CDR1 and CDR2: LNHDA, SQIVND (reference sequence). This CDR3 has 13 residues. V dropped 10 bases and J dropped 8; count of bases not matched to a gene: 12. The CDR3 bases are TGTGCCACCGCGACAGGGGACTCCAGGGGCTACACCTTC. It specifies CATATGDSRGYTF.

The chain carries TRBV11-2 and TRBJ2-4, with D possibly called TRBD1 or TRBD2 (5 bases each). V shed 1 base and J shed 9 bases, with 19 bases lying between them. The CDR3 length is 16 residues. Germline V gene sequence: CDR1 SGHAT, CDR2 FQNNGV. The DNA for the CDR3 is TGTGCCAGCAGCTTAGGTGGGACCTTCCGCCAAGGCATTCAGTACTTC. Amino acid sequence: CASSLGGTFRQGIQYF.

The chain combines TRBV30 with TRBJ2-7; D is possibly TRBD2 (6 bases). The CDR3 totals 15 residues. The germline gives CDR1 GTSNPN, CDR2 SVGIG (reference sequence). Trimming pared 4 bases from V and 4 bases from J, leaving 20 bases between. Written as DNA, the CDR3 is TGTGCCTGGACCGAAGGGGCAGGAGGGTGGTACGAGCAGTACTTC. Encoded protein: CAWTEGAGGWYEQYF. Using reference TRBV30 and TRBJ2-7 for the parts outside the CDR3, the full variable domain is SQTIHQWPATLVQPVGSPLSLECTVEGTSNPNLYWYRQAAGRGLQLLFYSVGIGQISSEVPQNLSASRPQDRQFILSSKKLLLSDSGFYLCAWTEGAGGWYEQYFGPGTRLTVT.

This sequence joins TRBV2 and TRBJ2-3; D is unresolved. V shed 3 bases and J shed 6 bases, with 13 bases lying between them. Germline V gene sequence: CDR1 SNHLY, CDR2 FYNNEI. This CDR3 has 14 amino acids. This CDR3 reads CASSDKTISDTQYF. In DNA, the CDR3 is TGTGCCAGCAGTGACAAAACTATCTCTGATACGCAGTATTTT.

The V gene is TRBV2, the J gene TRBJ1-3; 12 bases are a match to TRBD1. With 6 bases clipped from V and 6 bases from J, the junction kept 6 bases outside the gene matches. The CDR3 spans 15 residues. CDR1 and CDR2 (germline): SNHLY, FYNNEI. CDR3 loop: CASRAGTGGVNTIYF. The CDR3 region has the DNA TGTGCCAGCAGAGCCGGGACAGGGGGCGTAAACACCATATATTTT.